What follows describes a single T cell receptor beta chain. What it binds is unknown. CDR1 is DFQATT, CDR2 SNEGSKA, per germline (reference sequence). V was shortened by 2 bases and J by 5 bases, with 6 bases between the two germline ends. CDR3 length: 11 amino acids. The data derive from a study of graft-versus-host responses after intestinal transplantation. Assay: immunoSEQ multiplex PCR; the TCRdb copy retains only in-frame clones and omits some. The sample yields roughly 100,000 clones, about 90% seen once. V usage is TRBV20-1 and J usage is TRBJ1-1; D not certain. The receptor comes from a human donor who received an intestinal transplant. This sample comprised unstimulated CD4+ T cells sorted from spleen or lymph node cells, obtained before intestinal transplant. CDR3 nucleotide sequence: TGCAGTGCTAGATTGGGGACTGAAGCTTTCTTT. It yields the protein CSARLGTEAFF.